The 13 T cell receptor beta chains listed next were all sequenced from one sample in a study of monozygotic twins with cystic fibrosis (dated by TCRdb to about 2021). To prepare the library, the immunoSEQ multiplex PCR assay was applied. TCRdb carries this immuneACCESS record with in-frame sequences only. Its versions omit some clonotypes, under half of them owing to an unresolved V gene in the studies checked, with the rest unexplained. In all, the sample holds roughly 10,000 clones, and around 97% of those were seen once. The ten top clones hold 0.8% to 0.95% of the sample. What was sequenced was blood. These receptors all come from a boy aged 5-17 years with cystic fibrosis.

This chain links TRBV6-6 with TRBJ2-5; D unresolved. The CDR3 consists of 16 residues. Germline CDR1 and CDR2: MNHNY and SVGAGI (reference sequence). With 2 bases removed from V and 3 bases from J, the gap between germline ends came to 16 bases. CDR3 sequence: CASSYPEYLEEETQYF. For the CDR3, the DNA is TGTGCCAGCAGTTACCCTGAGTATCTAGAGGAAGAGACCCAGTACTTC.

The chain joins TRBV5-4 to TRBJ2-7; TRBD2 matches 8 bases. J gave up 7 bases and V 2 bases, and 5 bases lay outside the gene matches. This CDR3 comprises 13 residues. Per germline, CDR1 SGHNT and CDR2 YYREEE (reference sequence). The CDR3 DNA is TGTGCCAGCAGCTTTGGAAGCGGGGGAGAGCAGTACTTC. Amino acid sequence: CASSFGSGGEQYF.

The V call is TRBV11-2, the J call TRBJ2-7, with a tentative D call TRBD1 (6 bases). The CDR3 has 14 amino acids. Germline V gene sequence: CDR1 SGHAT, CDR2 FQNNGV. Trimming left V 4 bases short and J 2 bases short, with 12 bases between. The CDR3 DNA sequence: TGTGCCAGCAGCTCATCCACAGGGACCTACGAGCAGTACTTC. It encodes CASSSSTGTYEQYF.

The rearrangement joins TRBV4-1 to TRBJ2-2, with TRBD1 matching 7 bases. The V gene end was trimmed by 6 bases and the J gene end by 4 bases; junction bases not matched to a gene: 5. The CDR3 has 14 residues. The germline V gene encodes CDR1 MGHRA and CDR2 YSYEKL. The CDR3, as DNA: TGCGCCAGCAGTGGGTCAGGGGGCACCGGGGAGCTGTTTTTT. Encoded protein: CASSGSGGTGELFF.

This chain connects TRBV20-1 to TRBJ1-2; possible D gene TRBD1, 5 bases. The CDR3 sequence is 10 residues long. Germline V CDR1 and CDR2: DFQATT, SNEGSKA (reference sequence). With 6 bases removed from V and 8 bases from J, the gap between germline ends came to 10 bases. The CDR3 sequence is CSATDWGYTF. In nucleotides, the CDR3 is TGCAGTGCGACAGACTGGGGCTACACCTTC.

V and J are TRBV25-1 and TRBJ2-3; D is ambiguous. Trimming left V 2 bases short and J 6 bases short, with 9 bases between. From germline, CDR1 is MGHDK and CDR2 SYGVNS. The CDR3 has 13 residues. The CDR3 reads CASSESVPDTQYF. CDR3 bases: TGTGCCAGCAGTGAAAGTGTCCCGGATACGCAGTATTTT. Drawing the rest from reference TRBV25-1 and TRBJ2-3, the complete variable domain is EADIYQTPRYLVIGTGKKITLECSQTMGHDKMYWYQQDPGMELHLIHYSYGVNSTEKGDLSSESTVSRIRTEHFPLTLESARPSHTSQYLCASSESVPDTQYFGPGTRLTVL.

The rearrangement links TRBV10-3 to TRBJ2-5; maybe TRBD2 (7 bases). This CDR3 contains 16 residues. Trimming removed 8 bases from V and 4 bases from J, with 23 bases in between. Germline lookup yields CDR1 ENHRY and CDR2 SYGVKD. The CDR3 DNA reads as TGTGCCATCGGACTCCAGGAGGGGGGGGTAGGAGAGACCCAGTACTTC. It encodes CAIGLQEGGVGETQYF.

J is TRBJ2-7 and V is TRBV5-4; tentative D call: TRBD1 (6 bases). V was pared by 4 bases and J by 0 bases, with 8 bases between. Germline CDR1 reads SGHNT; CDR2 reads YYREEE (reference sequence). The CDR3 runs 13 residues. The chain's CDR3 is CASSLQGSYEQYF. For the CDR3, the DNA is TGTGCCAGCAGCCTACAGGGCTCCTACGAGCAGTACTTC.

The chain couples TRBV28 to TRBJ2-5, with 7 bases aligning to TRBD2. Trimming took 4 bases from V and 5 from J; bases not matched to a gene: 10. The V gene's germline CDR1 is MDHEN and CDR2 SYDVKM. The CDR3 runs 15 residues. Here the CDR3 reads CASSSGGPGLETQYF. CDR3 DNA sequence: TGTGCCAGCAGTTCGGGAGGACCGGGACTCGAGACCCAGTACTTC.

The CDR3 bases are TGTGCCAGCAGCCTACACCGGACTAAGGATGAGCAGTACTTC. Translating it yields CASSLHRTKDEQYF. The rearrangement joins TRBV7-2 to TRBJ2-7, with D possibly matching TRBD2 (6 bases). This CDR3 is built from 14 residues. Germline CDR1 SGHTA, CDR2 FQGNSA. V lost 5 bases to trimming and J lost 7 bases, with 18 bases between them.

This chain connects TRBV5-6 to TRBJ2-2, with D perhaps being TRBD1 or TRBD2 (5 bases each). Per the germline V gene, CDR1 is SGHDT and CDR2 is YYEEEE. Trimming removed 4 bases at V and 0 bases at J, with 16 bases between. This CDR3 region has 17 residues. In nucleotides, the CDR3 is TGTGCCAGCAGCGGGGCCCCGACTAACGCGAACACCGGGGAGCTGTTTTTT. Translation: CASSGAPTNANTGELFF.

This rearrangement joins TRBV7-2 to TRBJ1-2; the match to TRBD1 covers 8 bases. This CDR3 region has 16 residues. Germline-derived CDR1 and CDR2 are SGHTA and FQGNSA. Trimming at V came to 0 bases and at J to 4 bases, leaving 7 bases not matched to a gene. The CDR3, as DNA: TGTGCCAGCAGCTTAGCAAGGACAGGGCGGGCCTATGGCTACACCTTC. This gives the protein CASSLARTGRAYGYTF.

Comment on this clone: The junction and the germline gene differ at one end; a read error may be behind it. The rearrangement uses TRBV7-2 and TRBJ2-1, with D hard to call. The germline gives CDR1 SGHTA, CDR2 FQGNSA. The CDR3 extends over 12 amino acids. The CDR3 loop is CASSLGPTEKLF. CDR3 DNA sequence: TGTGCCAGCAGTCTCGGCCCCACGGAGAAACTCTTC.